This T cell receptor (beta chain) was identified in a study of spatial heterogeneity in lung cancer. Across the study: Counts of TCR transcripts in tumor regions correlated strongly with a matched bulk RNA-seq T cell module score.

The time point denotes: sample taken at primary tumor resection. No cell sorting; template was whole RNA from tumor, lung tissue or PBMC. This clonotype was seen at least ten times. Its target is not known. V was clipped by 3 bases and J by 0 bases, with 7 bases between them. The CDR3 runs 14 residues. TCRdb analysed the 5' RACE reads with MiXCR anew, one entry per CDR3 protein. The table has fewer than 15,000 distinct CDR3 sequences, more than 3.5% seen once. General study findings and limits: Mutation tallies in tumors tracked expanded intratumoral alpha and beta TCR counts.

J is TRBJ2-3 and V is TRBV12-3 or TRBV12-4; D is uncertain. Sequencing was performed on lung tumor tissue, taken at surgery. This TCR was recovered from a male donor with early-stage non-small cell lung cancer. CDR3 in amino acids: CASSFGQSTDTQYF. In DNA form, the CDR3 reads TGTGCCAGCAGTTTTGGGCAGAGCACAGATACGCAGTATTTT.